This passage covers 10 T cell receptor beta chains from one sample sequenced in a study of lymphopenia after photon versus proton radiotherapy. Here immunoSEQ multiplex PCR was the method, and the copy in TCRdb shows in-frame clones only, minus some. This sample has approximately 91,000 clones; 65% to 85% occur once, and the top ten carry around 1.5%. The specimen comprised peripheral blood, sampled from a patient treated with proton-based radiotherapy. The receptors derive from a man in his 60s with pancreatic cancer.

The gene calls are TRBV2 and TRBJ2-1, with a weak D call TRBD2 (6 bases). CDR3 length: 14 amino acids. V lost 7 bases to trimming and J lost 6 bases, with 16 bases between them. CDR1 is SNHLY and CDR2 is FYNNEI in the germline V gene. The CDR3 coding sequence is TGTGCCAGCACCTTAAAGGCGGGGCTCAATGAGCAGTTCTTC. Protein sequence: CASTLKAGLNEQFF.

The chain uses TRBV15 and TRBJ1-4; no clear D. This CDR3 region has 15 residues. V shed 3 bases and J shed 4 bases, with 12 bases lying between them. Germline CDR1 is LNHNV and CDR2 is YYDKDF (reference sequence). The CDR3 sequence is CATSRAGVINEKLFF. The CDR3 DNA reads as TGTGCCACCAGCAGGGCCGGGGTGATTAATGAAAAACTGTTTTTT.

This chain connects TRBV29-1 to TRBJ2-3, with 12 bases aligning to TRBD1. The CDR3 loop spans 14 amino acids. Germline V gives CDR1 SQVTM, CDR2 ANQGSEA. Trimming cost V 5 bases and J 4 bases; bases outside gene matches: 4. The CDR3 bases are TGCAGCGTTTACCGGGACAGGGGGCCAGATACGCAGTATTTT. Protein sequence: CSVYRDRGPDTQYF.

The chain joins TRBV7-9 to TRBJ2-7; 9 bases agree with TRBD1. The J segment lost 0 bases and the V segment lost 2 bases, leaving 11 bases of the junction unmatched. CDR1 and CDR2 from the germline V gene are SEHNR and FQNEAQ (reference sequence). This CDR3 contains 18 residues. The CDR3 DNA is TGTGCCAGCAGCTTATTGGCCTGGGGGACAGGGCCCTCCTACGAGCAGTACTTC. Protein product: CASSLLAWGTGPSYEQYF. The complete variable domain, with remaining parts taken from reference TRBV7-9 and TRBJ2-7, reads DTGVSQNPRHKITKRGQNVTFRCDPISEHNRLYWYRQTLGQGPEFLTYFQNEAQLEKSRLLSDRFSAERPKGSFSTLEIQRTEQGDSAMYLCASSLLAWGTGPSYEQYFGPGTRLTVT.

The chain is built from TRBV7-8 and TRBJ2-7; 12 positions match TRBD2. The CDR3 is made up of 15 amino acids. The germline V gene encodes CDR1 SGHVS and CDR2 FQNEAQ. J was trimmed by 8 bases and V by 5 bases; bases with no gene match: 10. The CDR3 nucleotides read TGTGCCAGCAGCGTAGGATGGACTAGCGGGAAGCAGCAGTACTTC. Its translation: CASSVGWTSGKQQYF.

The V call is TRBV29-1, the J call TRBJ1-4; D remains ambiguous. This CDR3 has 12 amino acids. CDR1 is SQVTM and CDR2 is ANQGSEA in the germline V gene. The V gene lost 7 bases and the J gene lost 8 bases, with 14 bases spanning the gap. CDR3 nucleotide sequence: TGCAGCGCAGGCCACCCGAGGGAAAAACTGTTTTTT. Its protein product is CSAGHPREKLFF.

This chain links TRBV7-9 with TRBJ2-3; 10 bases are shared with TRBD1. The CDR3 is 18 residues long. The J segment lost 1 base and the V segment lost 5 bases, leaving 12 bases of the junction unmatched. Germline V CDR1 and CDR2: SEHNR, FQNEAQ (reference sequence). This CDR3 is CASSRGQGDVAGTDTQYF. CDR3 coding DNA: TGTGCCAGCAGCCGAGGACAGGGGGATGTTGCTGGCACAGATACGCAGTATTTT.

This rearrangement joins TRBV2 to TRBJ2-1; D not certain. There are 13 residues in the CDR3. The V end lost 1 base, the J end lost 7 bases, and 8 bases lay between the germline ends. The germline V gene encodes CDR1 SNHLY and CDR2 FYNNEI. CDR3 sequence reads: CASSEGTRNEQFF. Here the CDR3 DNA reads TGTGCCAGCAGTGAAGGTACAAGGAATGAGCAGTTCTTC.

The rearrangement joins TRBV7-2 to TRBJ2-3, with TRBD2 matching over 7 bases. Per germline, CDR1 SGHTA and CDR2 FQGNSA. V lost 5 bases to trimming and J lost 0 bases; unmatched junction nucleotides: 17. The CDR3 covers 19 residues. Written as DNA, the CDR3 is TGTGCCAGCAGCCCATCCCTCCTAGCGGCCCCGATAAGCACAGATACGCAGTATTTT. It specifies CASSPSLLAAPISTDTQYF.

This chain links TRBV7-5 with TRBJ2-1; whether TRBD2, the table's D call, matches the DNA was not checked. TRBV7-5 is classified as a pseudogene. The CDR3 loop spans 15 amino acids. This CDR3 reads CARSLRTTLHNEQFF. The CDR3, as DNA: TGTGCCAGAAGCTTAAGGACTACTTTGCACAATGAGCAGTTCTTC.